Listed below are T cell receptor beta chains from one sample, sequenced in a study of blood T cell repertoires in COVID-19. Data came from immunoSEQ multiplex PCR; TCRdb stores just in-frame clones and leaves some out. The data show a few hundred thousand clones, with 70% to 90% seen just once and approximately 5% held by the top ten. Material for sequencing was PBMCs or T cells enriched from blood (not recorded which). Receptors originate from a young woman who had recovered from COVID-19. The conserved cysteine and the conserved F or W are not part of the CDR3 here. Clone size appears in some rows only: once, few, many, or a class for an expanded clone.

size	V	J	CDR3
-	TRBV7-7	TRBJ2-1	ASSFRGNNEQF
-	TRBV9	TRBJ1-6	ASRGQGGNSPLH
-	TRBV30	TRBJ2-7	AWNEGVGYEQY
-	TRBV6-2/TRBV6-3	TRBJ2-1	ASSYGITGGDEQF
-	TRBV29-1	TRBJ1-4	SVGGIGEKLF
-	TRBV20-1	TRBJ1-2	SVWGVGGYT
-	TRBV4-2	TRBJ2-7	ASSQVGDRVSEQY
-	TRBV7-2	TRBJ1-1	ASSLNRYEAF
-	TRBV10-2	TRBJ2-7	ASSDRQGGEQY
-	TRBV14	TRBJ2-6	ASSQEGVRVFSGANVLT
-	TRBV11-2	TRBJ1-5	ASSYGQGRAQH
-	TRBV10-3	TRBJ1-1	AISRGRDTEAF
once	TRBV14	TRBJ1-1	ASSRAAAVGTGRMNTEAF
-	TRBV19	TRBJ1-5	ASSGAQGGKGNQPQH
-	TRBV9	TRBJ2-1	ASSPTGLNNEQF
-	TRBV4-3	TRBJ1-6	ASSQAPQGASSPLH
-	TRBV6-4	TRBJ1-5	ASRTGTQVYNQPQH
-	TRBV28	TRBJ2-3	ASSSLTVRGNTQY
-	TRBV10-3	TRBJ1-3	AISDGHPSGNTIY
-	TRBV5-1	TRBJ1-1	ASSGGRGTEAF
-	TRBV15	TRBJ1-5	ATSRDLRSDQPQH
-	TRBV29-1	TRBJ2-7	SVAASSYEQY
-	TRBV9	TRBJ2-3	ASSVSGGAGVDTQY
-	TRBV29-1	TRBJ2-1	SVRDPGGPYNEQF
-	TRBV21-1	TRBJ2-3	ARHLASGGYTQY
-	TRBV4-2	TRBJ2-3	ASSQEQVTTQY